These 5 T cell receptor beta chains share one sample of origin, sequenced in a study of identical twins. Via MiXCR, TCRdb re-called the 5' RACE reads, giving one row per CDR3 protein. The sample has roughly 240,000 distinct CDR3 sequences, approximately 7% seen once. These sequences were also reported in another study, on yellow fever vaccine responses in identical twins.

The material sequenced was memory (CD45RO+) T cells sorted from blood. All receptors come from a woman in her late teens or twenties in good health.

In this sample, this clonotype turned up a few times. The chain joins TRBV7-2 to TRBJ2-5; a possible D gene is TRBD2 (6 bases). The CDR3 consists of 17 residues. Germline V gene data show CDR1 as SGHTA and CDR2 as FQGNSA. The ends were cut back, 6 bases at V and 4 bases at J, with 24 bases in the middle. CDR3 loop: CASREGRPTTRLETQYF. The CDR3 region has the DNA TGTGCCAGCAGGGAGGGTCGGCCCACCACCCGTTTAGAGACCCAGTACTTC.

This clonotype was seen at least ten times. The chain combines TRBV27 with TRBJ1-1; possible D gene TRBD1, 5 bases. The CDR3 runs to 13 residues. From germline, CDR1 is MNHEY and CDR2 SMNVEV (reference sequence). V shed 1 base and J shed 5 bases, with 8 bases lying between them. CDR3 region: CASSLFQGTEAFF. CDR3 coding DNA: TGTGCCAGCAGTTTATTTCAGGGAACTGAAGCTTTCTTT.

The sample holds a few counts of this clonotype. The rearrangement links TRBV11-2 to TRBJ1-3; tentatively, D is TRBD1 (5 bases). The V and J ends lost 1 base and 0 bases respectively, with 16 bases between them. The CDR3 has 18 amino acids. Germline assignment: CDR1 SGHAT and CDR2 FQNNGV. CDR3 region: CASSLGWGTSNSGNTIYF. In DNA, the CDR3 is TGTGCCAGCAGCTTAGGGTGGGGGACGTCAAACTCTGGAAACACCATATATTTT.

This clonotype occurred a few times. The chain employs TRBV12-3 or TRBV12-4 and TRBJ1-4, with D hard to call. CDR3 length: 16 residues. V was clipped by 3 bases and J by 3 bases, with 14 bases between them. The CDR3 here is CASSFSGTGANEKLFF. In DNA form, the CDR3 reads TGTGCCAGCAGTTTTTCGGGTACTGGGGCTAATGAAAAACTGTTTTTT.

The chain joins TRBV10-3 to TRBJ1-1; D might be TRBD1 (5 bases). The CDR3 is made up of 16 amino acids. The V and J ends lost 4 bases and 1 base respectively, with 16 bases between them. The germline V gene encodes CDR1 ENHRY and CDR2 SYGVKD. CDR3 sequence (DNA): TGTGCCATCAGTGGGATTAGGGGACTGCCGAACACTGAAGCTTTCTTT. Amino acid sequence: CAISGIRGLPNTEAFF.